This T cell receptor (beta chain) was sequenced for a study of blood T cell repertoires in COVID-19. Generated by immunoSEQ multiplex PCR, the TCRdb table keeps only in-frame clones and is missing some. The sample carries roughly 410,000 clones, 75% to 90% recorded once. The CDR3 extends over 13 amino acids. V lost 4 bases to trimming and J lost 2 bases, with 8 bases between them. Germline values: CDR1 SGDLS, CDR2 YYNGEE. The receptor was isolated from a woman aged 40 to 55 with COVID-19, enrolled during active disease. Specimen: peripheral blood. The chain uses TRBV9 and TRBJ2-3; D is possibly TRBD1 (6 bases). CDR3 in amino acids: CASSTGTTDTQYF. Here the CDR3 DNA reads TGTGCCAGCAGCACAGGGACCACAGATACGCAGTATTTT.